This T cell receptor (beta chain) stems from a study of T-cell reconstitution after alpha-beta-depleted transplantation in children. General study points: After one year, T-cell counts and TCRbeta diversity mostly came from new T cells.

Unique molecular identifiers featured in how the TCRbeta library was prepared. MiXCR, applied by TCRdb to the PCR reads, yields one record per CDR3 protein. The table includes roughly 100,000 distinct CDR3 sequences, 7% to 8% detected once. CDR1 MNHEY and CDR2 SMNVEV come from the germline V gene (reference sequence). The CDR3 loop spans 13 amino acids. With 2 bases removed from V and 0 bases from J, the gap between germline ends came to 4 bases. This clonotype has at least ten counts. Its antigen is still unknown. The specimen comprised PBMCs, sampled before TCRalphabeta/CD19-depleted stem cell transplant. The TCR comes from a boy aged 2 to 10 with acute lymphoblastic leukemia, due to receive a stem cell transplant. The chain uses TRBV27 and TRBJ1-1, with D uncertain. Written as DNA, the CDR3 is TGTGCCAGCAGTTTAGTGCTGAACACTGAAGCTTTCTTT. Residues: CASSLVLNTEAFF.